The source of this T cell receptor (beta chain) is a study of post-analysis software for immune sequencing data. Study-wide background: The disease courses covered relapsing-remitting, secondary progressive and progressive-relapsing multiple sclerosis. Points from the study as a whole: Comparison with controls showed significantly lower normalized Chao1 diversity in multiple sclerosis patients. Under F measure analysis, samples from one preparation batch co-clustered strongly. Several TRBV segments were more frequent in patients than controls; TRBV5-6, TRBV5-1 and TRBV20-1 belonged to this group.

Worth noting for this clonotype: Its antigen is undetermined. At one of its ends the junction is not consistent with the germline gene, which may arise from a read error.

Unique molecular identifiers featured in each of the TCR beta cDNA libraries. TCRdb redid the calling of the PCR reads with MiXCR, one entry per CDR3 protein. In the table there are hundreds of thousands of distinct CDR3 sequences, approximately 60% of which are singletons. Germline loops: CDR1 DFQATT, CDR2 SNEGSKA (reference sequence). This CDR3 spans 14 amino acids. The sequenced sample was blood. The chain carries TRBV20-1 and TRBJ2-1; TRBD2 matches 8 bases. This TCR was recovered from a girl aged 2-10 years with multiple sclerosis. CDR3 DNA sequence: TGCAGTGCAAGAGCGGGAGCCCTTTACAATGAGCAGTTCTTC. Amino acids: CSARAGALYNEQFF.